The source of this TCR beta chain is a study of T cell responses to AZD1222 COVID-19 vaccine. Study-level results: Donors, mostly white British, included more females; clonal diversity was possibly underestimated.

A remark on this clone: Antigen specificity is unknown.

Some clones are missing from TCRdb's copy, which holds only in-frame ones; the method was immunoSEQ multiplex PCR. The repertoire includes 130,000 to 150,000 clones, 80% to 90% of them detected once, and around 5% sits in the top ten. The clonotype originates from an adult in good health. The sequencing here drew on peripheral blood, taken on day 0 of AZD1222 vaccination.

The CDR3 DNA is TGTGCCAGCAGCTTATTCACCGGGCGGGCCAACACAGATACGCAGTATTTT. It translates to CASSLFTGRANTDTQYF. The chain links TRBV5-6 to TRBJ2-3; a weak D match, TRBD2 (5 bases). The V end was cut by 2 bases, the J end by 2 bases, with 18 bases between. This CDR3 is built from 17 residues. Germline CDR1 and CDR2: SGHDT and YYEEEE.